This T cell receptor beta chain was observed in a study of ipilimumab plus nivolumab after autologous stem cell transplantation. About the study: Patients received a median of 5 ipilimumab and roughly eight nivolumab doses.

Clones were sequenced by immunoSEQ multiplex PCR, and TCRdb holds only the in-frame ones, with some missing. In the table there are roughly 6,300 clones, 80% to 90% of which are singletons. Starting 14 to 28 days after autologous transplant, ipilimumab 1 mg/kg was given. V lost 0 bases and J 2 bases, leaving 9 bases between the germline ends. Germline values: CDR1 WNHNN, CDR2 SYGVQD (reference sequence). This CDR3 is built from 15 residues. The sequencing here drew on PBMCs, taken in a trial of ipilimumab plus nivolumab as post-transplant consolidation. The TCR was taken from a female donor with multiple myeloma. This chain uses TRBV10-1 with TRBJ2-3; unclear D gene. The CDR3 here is CASSESARNTDTQYF. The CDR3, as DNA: TGCGCCAGCAGTGAGTCAGCCAGGAACACAGATACGCAGTATTTT.